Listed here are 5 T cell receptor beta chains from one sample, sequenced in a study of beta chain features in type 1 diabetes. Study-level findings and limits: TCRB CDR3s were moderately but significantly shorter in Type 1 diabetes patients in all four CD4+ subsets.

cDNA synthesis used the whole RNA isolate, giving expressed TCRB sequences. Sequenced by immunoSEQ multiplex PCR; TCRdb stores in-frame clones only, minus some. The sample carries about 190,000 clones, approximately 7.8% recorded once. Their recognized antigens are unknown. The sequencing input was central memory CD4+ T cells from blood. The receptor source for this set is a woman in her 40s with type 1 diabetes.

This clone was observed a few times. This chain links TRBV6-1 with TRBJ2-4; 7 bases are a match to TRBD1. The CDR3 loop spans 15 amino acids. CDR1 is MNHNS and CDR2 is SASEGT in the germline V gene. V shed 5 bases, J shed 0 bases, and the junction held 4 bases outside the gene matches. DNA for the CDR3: TGTGCCAGCAGTTCACAGGGGTTAGCCAAAAACATTCAGTACTTC. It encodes CASSSQGLAKNIQYF.

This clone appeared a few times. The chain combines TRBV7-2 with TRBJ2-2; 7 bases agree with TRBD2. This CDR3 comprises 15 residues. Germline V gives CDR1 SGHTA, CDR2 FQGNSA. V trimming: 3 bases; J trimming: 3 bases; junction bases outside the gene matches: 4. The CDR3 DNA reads TGTGCCAGCAGCTTCGGGAGGCTAGACACCGGGGAGCTGTTTTTT. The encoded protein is CASSFGRLDTGELFF.

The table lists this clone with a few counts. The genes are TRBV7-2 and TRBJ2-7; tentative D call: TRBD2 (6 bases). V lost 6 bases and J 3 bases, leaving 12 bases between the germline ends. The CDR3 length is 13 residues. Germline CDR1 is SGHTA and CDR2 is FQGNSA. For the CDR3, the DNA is TGTGCCAGCAGGGGCGGGAAAAGCTACGAGCAGTACTTC. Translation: CASRGGKSYEQYF.

For the CDR3, the DNA is TGTGCCAGCAGCTCAGCGGGAGGAAGGTCAGATACGCAGTATTTT. As protein: CASSSAGGRSDTQYF. This chain connects TRBV7-9 to TRBJ2-3; 9 bases fit TRBD2. The CDR3 is 15 amino acids. Unmatched junction bases numbered 6, after V lost 4 bases and J lost 4 bases. The germline gives CDR1 SEHNR, CDR2 FQNEAQ (reference sequence).

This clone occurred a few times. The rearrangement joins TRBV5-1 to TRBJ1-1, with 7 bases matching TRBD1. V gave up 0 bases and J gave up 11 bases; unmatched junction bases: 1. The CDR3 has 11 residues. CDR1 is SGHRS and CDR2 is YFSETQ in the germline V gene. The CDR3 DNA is TGCGCCAGCAGCTTGGAGGGGGCGGCTTTCTTT. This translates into CASSLEGAAFF.